Below, 13 T cell receptor beta chains from the same sample are listed, as sequenced in a study of CD8+CD57+ T cells in acquired aplastic anemia. Genomic DNA, the template, was used for profiling of the TCR beta VDJ and CDR3. TCRdb processed the reads anew with MiXCR; each CDR3 protein has one entry. The top ten clones hold 0.85% to 1.3% of a sample with 160,000 or so distinct CDR3 sequences, about 45% of them seen once. Patients chosen for sequencing had CD8+CD57+ cells that had expanded, as shown by flow cytometry. Material: sorted CD4+, CD8+, or CD8+CD57+ T cells (not recorded which) from PBMCs. These receptors came from a human donor with aplastic anemia.

This clonotype has more than one count but fewer than ten. A much more abundant neighbour one base away suggests this may be a read error. In DNA, the CDR3 is TGCGCCAGCAGCTCGGCCGAGGAGCTGTTTTTT. Protein product: CASSSAEELFF. The V and J genes are TRBV5-1 and TRBJ2-2, with D unclear. Deletions cut 3 bases from V and 10 bases from J, with 7 bases between. Germline values: CDR1 SGHRS, CDR2 YFSETQ. The CDR3 contains 11 residues.

The chain couples TRBV10-1 to TRBJ2-7; 8 bases match TRBD2. This CDR3 is built from 15 residues. The J segment lost 2 bases and the V segment lost 0 bases, leaving 3 bases of the junction unmatched. Per the germline V gene, CDR1 is WNHNN and CDR2 is SYGVQD (reference sequence). Here the CDR3 DNA reads TGCGCCAGCAGTGAGTCGGGTAGCGGGGCCTACGAGCAGTACTTC. It specifies CASSESGSGAYEQYF.

This clonotype was seen repeatedly, ten times or more. The gene calls are TRBV2 and TRBJ2-7, with D perhaps assigned TRBD1 or TRBD2 (5 bases each). The V gene's germline CDR1 is SNHLY and CDR2 FYNNEI. This CDR3 has 11 residues. V was trimmed by 10 bases and J by 5 bases, leaving 12 bases between them. The CDR3 protein is CATGQFNEQYF. CDR3 coding DNA: TGTGCCACGGGGCAGTTCAACGAGCAGTACTTC.

As for this clonotype: A much larger clone lies one base from this, so it may be a read error. V gene TRBV11-2 combines with J gene TRBJ2-1; 7 positions match TRBD2. The CDR3 covers 14 residues. Germline V gene sequence: CDR1 SGHAT, CDR2 FQNNGV. As DNA, the CDR3 is TGCGCCAGCAGCCCGGGGAGGGATTTCGATGAGCAGTCCTTC. It yields the protein CASSPGRDFDEQSF.

The chain carries TRBV4-3 and TRBJ2-7; D unclear. Germline V gene data show CDR1 as LGHNA and CDR2 as YSLEER. The ends were cut back, 0 bases at V and 2 bases at J, with 11 bases in the middle. The CDR3 totals 15 residues. The DNA of the CDR3 is TGCGCCAGCAGCCAAGAACCGCAGCCTACCTACGAGCAGTACTTC. Its protein is CASSQEPQPTYEQYF.

In its sample, this clonotype was seen many times. This chain's CDR3 is CATSGRLQETQYF. CDR3 in DNA: TGTGCCACCAGCGGTCGATTACAAGAGACCCAGTACTTC. V and J are TRBV15 and TRBJ2-5, with D hard to call. Trimming took 5 bases from V and 2 from J, leaving 9 bases between them. The CDR3 contains 13 residues. Germline CDR1 reads LNHNV; CDR2 reads YYDKDF (reference sequence).

This rearrangement joins TRBV7-9 to TRBJ2-7, with 8 bases identical to TRBD1. The V and J ends lost 5 bases and 6 bases, in that order; junction bases with no gene match: 9. This CDR3 has 14 amino acids. From germline, CDR1 is SEHNR and CDR2 FQNEAQ (reference sequence). As DNA, the CDR3 is TGTGCCAGCAGCGCTTGGGACAGGCCGTCCGAGCAGTACTTC. Its translation: CASSAWDRPSEQYF.

This clonotype was seen at least ten times. CDR3 coding DNA: TGTGCCAGTAGTCTCATCGGACAGCTCACAGATACGCAGTATTTT. As protein: CASSLIGQLTDTQYF. The V gene is TRBV19, the J gene TRBJ2-3; the D gene is possibly TRBD1 (6 bases). Per the germline V gene, CDR1 is LNHDA and CDR2 is SQIVND (reference sequence). The CDR3 length is 15 residues. V was pared by 5 bases and J by 2 bases, with 14 bases between.

Only one count was recorded for this clonotype. The V and J genes are TRBV7-3 and TRBJ1-1; D gene ambiguous. Germline lookup yields CDR1 SGHTA and CDR2 FQGTGA. The CDR3 covers 12 residues. V lost 4 bases, J lost 7 bases, and 10 bases lay in between. CDR3 loop: CASSSDGDEAFF. CDR3 DNA sequence: TGTGCCAGCAGCTCCGACGGGGATGAAGCTTTCTTT.

Regarding this clonotype: At one end, the junction sequence differs from germline, possibly due to a read error. The V and J genes are TRBV10-2 and TRBJ1-5; possibly TRBD1 for D (5 bases). The CDR3 spans 15 residues. The germline V gene has CDR1 WSHSY and CDR2 SAAADI. CDR3: CASSAPGRGNQPQHF. DNA for the CDR3: TGTGCCAGCAGCGCCCCAGGGAGAGGCAATCAGCCCCAGCATTTT.

This clonotype was counted many times. This chain joins TRBV19 and TRBJ1-2; no clear D gene. Germline CDR1 reads LNHDA; CDR2 reads SQIVND (reference sequence). The CDR3 has 14 residues. The germline V and J ends were trimmed by 1 base and 5 bases, with 11 bases remaining between them. CDR3 DNA sequence: TGTGCCAGTAGTATAGTATCCGGGATTTATGGCTACACCTTC. It yields the protein CASSIVSGIYGYTF.

The rearrangement uses TRBV20-1 and TRBJ2-5, with a weak D call TRBD2 (6 bases). The length of the CDR3 is 16 residues. Germline loops: CDR1 DFQATT, CDR2 SNEGSKA (reference sequence). Deletions cut 3 bases from V and 5 bases from J, with 22 bases between. Written as DNA, the CDR3 is TGCAGTGCTAGTCCCCGAGCCGCGGGGAACAGGGAGACCCAGTACTTC. Encoded protein: CSASPRAAGNRETQYF.

Points on this clonotype: Germline and junction disagree at one end, which may indicate a read error. V gene TRBV7-9 combines with J gene TRBJ2-7, with D unclear. Germline lookup yields CDR1 SEHNR and CDR2 FQNEAQ (reference sequence). The CDR3 is 10 residues long. CDR3 sequence: CASGVYERYF. Written as DNA, the CDR3 is TGTGCCAGCGGGGTCTACGAGCGGTACTTC.